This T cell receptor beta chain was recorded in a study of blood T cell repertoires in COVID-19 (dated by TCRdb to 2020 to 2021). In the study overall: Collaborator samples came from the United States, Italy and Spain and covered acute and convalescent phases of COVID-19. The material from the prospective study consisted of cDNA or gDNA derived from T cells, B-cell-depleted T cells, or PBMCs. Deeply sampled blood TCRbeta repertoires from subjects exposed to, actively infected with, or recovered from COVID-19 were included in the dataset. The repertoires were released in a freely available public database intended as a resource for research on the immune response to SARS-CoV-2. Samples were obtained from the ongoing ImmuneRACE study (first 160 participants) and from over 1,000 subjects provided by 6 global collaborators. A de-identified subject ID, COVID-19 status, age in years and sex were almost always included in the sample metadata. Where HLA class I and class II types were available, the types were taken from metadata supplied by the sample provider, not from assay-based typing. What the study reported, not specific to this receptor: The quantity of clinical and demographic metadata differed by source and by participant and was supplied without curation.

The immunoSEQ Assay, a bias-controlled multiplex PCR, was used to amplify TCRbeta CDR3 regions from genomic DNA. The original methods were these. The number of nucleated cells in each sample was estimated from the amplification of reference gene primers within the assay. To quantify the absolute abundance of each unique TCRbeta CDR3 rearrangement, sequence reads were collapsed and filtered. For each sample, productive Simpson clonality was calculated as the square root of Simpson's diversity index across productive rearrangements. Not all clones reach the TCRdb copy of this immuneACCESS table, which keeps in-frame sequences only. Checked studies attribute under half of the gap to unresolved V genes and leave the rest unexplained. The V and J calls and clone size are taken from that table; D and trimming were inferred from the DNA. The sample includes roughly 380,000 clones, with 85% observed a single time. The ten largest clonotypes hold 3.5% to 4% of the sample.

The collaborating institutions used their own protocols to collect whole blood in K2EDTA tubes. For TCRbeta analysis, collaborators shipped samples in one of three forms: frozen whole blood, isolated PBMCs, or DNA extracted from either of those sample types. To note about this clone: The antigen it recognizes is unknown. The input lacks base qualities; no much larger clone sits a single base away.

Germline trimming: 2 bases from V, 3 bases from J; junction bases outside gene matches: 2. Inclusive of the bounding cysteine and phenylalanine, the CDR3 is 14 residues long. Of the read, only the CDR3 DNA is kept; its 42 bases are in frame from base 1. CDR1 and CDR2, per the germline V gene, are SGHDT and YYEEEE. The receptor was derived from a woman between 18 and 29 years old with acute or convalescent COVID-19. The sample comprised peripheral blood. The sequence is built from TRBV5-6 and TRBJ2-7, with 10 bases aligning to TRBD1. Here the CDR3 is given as CASSFGTGVYEQYF. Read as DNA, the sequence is TGTGCCAGCAGCTTTGGGACAGGGGTCTACGAGCAGTACTTC.